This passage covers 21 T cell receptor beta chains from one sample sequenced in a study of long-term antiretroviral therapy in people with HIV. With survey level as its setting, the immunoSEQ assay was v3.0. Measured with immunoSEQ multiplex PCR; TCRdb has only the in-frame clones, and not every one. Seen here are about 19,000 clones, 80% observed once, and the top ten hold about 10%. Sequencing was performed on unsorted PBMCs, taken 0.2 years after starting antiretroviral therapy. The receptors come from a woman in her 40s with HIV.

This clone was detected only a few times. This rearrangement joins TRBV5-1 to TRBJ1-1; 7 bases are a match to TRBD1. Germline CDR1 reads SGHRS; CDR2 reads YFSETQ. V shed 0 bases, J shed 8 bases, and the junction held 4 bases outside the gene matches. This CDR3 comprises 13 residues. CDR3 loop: CASSLEGAPEAFF. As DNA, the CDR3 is TGCGCCAGCAGCTTGGAGGGGGCACCAGAAGCTTTCTTT.

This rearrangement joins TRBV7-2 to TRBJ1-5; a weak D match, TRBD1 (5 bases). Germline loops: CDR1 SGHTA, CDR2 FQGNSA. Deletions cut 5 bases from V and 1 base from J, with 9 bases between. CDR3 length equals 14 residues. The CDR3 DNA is TGTGCCAGCAGCATGGGACTCAGCAATCAGCCCCAGCATTTT. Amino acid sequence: CASSMGLSNQPQHF. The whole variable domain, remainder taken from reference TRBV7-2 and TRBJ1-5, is GAGVSQSPSNKVTEKGKDVELRCDPISGHTALYWYRQSLGQGLEFLIYFQGNSAPDKSGLPSDRFSAERTGGSVSTLTIQRTQQEDSAVYLCASSMGLSNQPQHFGDGTRLSIL.

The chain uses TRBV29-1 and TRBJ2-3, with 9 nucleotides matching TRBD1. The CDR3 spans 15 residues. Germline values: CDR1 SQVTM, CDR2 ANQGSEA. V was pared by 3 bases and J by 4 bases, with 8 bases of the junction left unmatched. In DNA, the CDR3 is TGCAGCGTTGATTCGGTGGGACAGGGTGCAGATACGCAGTATTTT. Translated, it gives CSVDSVGQGADTQYF.

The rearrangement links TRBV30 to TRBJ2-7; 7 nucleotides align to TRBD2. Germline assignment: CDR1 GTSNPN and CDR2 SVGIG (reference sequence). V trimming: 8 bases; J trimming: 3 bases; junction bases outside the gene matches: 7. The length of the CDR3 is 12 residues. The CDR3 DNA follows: TGTGCCGGGGGAGGGTTTGTCTACGAGCAGTACTTC. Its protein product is CAGGGFVYEQYF.

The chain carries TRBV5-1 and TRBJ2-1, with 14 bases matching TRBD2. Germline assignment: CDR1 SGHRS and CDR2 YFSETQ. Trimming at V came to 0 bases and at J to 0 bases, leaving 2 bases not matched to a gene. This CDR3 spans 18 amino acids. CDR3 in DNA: TGCGCCAGCAGCTTGGGGGGGACTAGCGGGGGCTCCTACAATGAGCAGTTCTTC. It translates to CASSLGGTSGGSYNEQFF. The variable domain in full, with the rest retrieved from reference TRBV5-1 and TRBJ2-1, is KAGVTQTPRYLIKTRGQQVTLSCSPISGHRSVSWYQQTPGQGLQFLFEYFSETQRNKGNFPGRFSGRQFSNSRSEMNVSTLELGDSALYLCASSLGGTSGGSYNEQFFGPGTRLTVL.

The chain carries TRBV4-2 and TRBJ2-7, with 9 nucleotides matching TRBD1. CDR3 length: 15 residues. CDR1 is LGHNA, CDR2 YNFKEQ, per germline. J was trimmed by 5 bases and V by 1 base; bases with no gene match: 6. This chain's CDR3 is CASSQGTGDKDEQYF. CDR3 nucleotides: TGTGCCAGCAGCCAAGGGACAGGGGACAAAGACGAGCAGTACTTC.

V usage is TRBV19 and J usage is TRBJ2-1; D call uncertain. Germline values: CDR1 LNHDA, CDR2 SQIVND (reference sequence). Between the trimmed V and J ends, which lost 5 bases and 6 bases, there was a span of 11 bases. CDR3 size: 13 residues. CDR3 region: CASSPRPSNEQFF. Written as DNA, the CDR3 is TGTGCCAGTAGTCCTCGACCCTCCAATGAGCAGTTCTTC.

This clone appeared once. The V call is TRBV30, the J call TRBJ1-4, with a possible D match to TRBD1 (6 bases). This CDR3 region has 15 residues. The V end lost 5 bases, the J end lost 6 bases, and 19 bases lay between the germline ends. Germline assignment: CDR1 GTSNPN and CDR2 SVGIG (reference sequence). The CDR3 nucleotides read TGTGCCTGGGGCCTCCAGGGGTTCCGCCATGAAAAACTGTTTTTT. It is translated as CAWGLQGFRHEKLFF.

As DNA, the CDR3 is TGTGCCAGCAGCTATCAAGGAGAGACCCAGTACTTC. It encodes CASSYQGETQYF. This chain links TRBV5-6 with TRBJ2-5; D remains unclear. This CDR3 region has 12 residues. The V end was cut by 3 bases, the J end by 4 bases, with 7 bases between. Germline CDR1 is SGHDT and CDR2 is YYEEEE.

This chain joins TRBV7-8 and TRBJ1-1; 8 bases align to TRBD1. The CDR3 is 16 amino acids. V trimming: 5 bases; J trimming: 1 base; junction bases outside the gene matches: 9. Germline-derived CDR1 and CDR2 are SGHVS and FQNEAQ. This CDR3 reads CASSPEKDRENTEAFF. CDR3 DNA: TGTGCCAGCAGCCCAGAAAAGGACAGGGAGAACACTGAAGCTTTCTTT.

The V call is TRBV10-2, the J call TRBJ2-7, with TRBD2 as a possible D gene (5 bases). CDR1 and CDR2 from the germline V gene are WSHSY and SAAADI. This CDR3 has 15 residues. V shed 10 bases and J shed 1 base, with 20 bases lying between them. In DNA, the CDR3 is TGCGCCACCCTTTCGTCTGCGGGTTTATCCTACGAGCAGTACTTC. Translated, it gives CATLSSAGLSYEQYF.

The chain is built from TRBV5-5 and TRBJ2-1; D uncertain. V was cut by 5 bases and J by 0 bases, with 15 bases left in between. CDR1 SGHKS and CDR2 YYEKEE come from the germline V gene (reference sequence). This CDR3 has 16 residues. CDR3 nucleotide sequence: TGTGCCAGCAGGAGAGAGACCACAAGCTCCTACAATGAGCAGTTCTTC. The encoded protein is CASRRETTSSYNEQFF.

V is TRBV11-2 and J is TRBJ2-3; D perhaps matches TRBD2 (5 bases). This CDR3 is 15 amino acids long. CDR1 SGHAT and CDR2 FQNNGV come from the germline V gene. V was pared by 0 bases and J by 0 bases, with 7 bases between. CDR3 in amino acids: CASSLEKRSTDTQYF. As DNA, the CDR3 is TGTGCCAGCAGCTTAGAAAAGCGGAGCACAGATACGCAGTATTTT.

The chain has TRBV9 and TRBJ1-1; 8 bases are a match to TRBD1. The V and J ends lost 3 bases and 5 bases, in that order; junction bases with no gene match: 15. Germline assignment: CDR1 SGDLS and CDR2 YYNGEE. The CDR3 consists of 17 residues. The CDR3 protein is CASSDQQGEHGGTEAFF. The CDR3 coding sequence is TGTGCCAGCAGCGACCAACAGGGGGAACATGGGGGAACTGAAGCTTTCTTT.

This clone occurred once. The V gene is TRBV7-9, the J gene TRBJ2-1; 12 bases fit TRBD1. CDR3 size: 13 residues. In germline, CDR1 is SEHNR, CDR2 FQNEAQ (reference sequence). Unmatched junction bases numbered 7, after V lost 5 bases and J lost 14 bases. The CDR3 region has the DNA TGTGCCAGCAGCACGGGACAGGGGGCGGGGGAGTTCTTC. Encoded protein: CASSTGQGAGEFF.

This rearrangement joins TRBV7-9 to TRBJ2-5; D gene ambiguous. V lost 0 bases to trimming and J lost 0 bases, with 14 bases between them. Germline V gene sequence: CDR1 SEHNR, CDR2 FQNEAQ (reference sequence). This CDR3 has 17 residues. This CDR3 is CASSLAGSQYYQETQYF. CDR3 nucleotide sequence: TGTGCCAGCAGCTTAGCCGGCAGCCAATACTACCAAGAGACCCAGTACTTC.

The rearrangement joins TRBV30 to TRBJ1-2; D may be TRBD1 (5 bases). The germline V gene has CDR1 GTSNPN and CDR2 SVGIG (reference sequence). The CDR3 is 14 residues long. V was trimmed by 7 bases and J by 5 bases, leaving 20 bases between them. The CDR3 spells CASREFVGAYGYTF. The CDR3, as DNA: TGTGCCTCCCGGGAGTTCGTAGGGGCGTATGGCTACACCTTC.

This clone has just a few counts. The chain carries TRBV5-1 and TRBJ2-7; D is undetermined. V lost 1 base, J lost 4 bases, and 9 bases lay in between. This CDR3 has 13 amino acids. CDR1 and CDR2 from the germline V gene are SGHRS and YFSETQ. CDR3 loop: CASSLPGTYEQYF. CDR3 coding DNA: TGCGCCAGCAGCTTGCCAGGAACGTACGAGCAGTACTTC. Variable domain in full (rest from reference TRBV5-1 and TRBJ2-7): KAGVTQTPRYLIKTRGQQVTLSCSPISGHRSVSWYQQTPGQGLQFLFEYFSETQRNKGNFPGRFSGRQFSNSRSEMNVSTLELGDSALYLCASSLPGTYEQYFGPGTRLTVT.

CDR3 residues: CASSQAGVSGNTIYF. The CDR3 DNA reads as TGCGCCAGCAGCCAAGCCGGAGTCTCTGGAAACACCATATATTTT. The chain uses TRBV4-1 and TRBJ1-3, with D unresolved. The germline V gene has CDR1 MGHRA and CDR2 YSYEKL. Trimming cost V 1 base and J 0 bases, with 7 bases left between them. The CDR3 has 15 residues.

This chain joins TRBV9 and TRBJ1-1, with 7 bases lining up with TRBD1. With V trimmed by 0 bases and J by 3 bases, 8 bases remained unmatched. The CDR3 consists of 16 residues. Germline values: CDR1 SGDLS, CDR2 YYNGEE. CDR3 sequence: CASSVGGGGQYTEAFF. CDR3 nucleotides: TGTGCCAGCAGCGTAGGAGGTGGGGGACAGTACACTGAAGCTTTCTTT.

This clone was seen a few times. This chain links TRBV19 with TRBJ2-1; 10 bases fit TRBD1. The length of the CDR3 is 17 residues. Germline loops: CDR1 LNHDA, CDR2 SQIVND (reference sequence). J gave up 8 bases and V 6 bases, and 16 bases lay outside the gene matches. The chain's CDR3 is CASSYLTGTGAPYEQFF. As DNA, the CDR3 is TGTGCCAGTAGCTACTTAACGGGGACAGGGGCGCCGTATGAGCAGTTCTTC.